What follows describes a single TCR beta chain. This clonotype has a handful of counts. This receptor's antigen is unknown. It has no much larger one-base neighbor in the sample; base qualities were not kept. From the cysteine up to the phenylalanine, the CDR3 has a length of 15 residues. The entry retains the CDR3 DNA only, 45 bases that are in frame from base 1. The germline V gene yields ENHRY for CDR1 and SYGVKD for CDR2. Trimming leaves V shorter by 0 bases and J shorter by 0 bases, with the junction holding 1 base beyond the gene matches. The data belong to a study of human T cells and chemical hapten exposure (dated by TCRdb to about 2021). For the wider study: For sensitization, 2% DPC in acetone was applied to a roughly 2 cm by roughly 2 cm area of upper inner arm skin. Blood was sampled from patients pre-sensitization (week 0) and at 2, 6 and about 24 weeks after DPC sensitization. Alopecia areata with under or over 50% scalp involvement, alopecia totalis and alopecia universalis were represented in the patient cohort, which was mostly female. Peripheral blood TCR repertoire changes were tracked in vivo in alopecia patients during primary and secondary sensitization to the hapten diphenylcyclopropenone (DPC). For TCR sequencing, blood came from 25 to 35 alopecia patients at anywhere from one to four time points (pre-sensitization, 2, 6 and 24 weeks). The libraries were sequenced as a pool, and the TCR yield per sample differed mostly because of small variations in library volumes within the pool. Throughout the approximately 24-week study period, patients were also given weekly therapeutic DPC doses on the scalp. Patch testing was performed on the upper back with Finn chambers containing 0.01% DPC, and the patch tests were scored after 6 days according to International Contact Dermatitis Research Group standards.

The sample's time point label is to be understood as: pre-sensitization, week 0. Per the publication, the treatment or condition label means: therapeutic diphenylcyclopropenone sensitization with weekly scalp DPC. Blood at each patch-test visit was drawn before the patch test was applied. Patients were considered eligible if aged 18 to 70, diagnosed with alopecia and deemed suitable for DPC therapy, and patients were excluded if pregnant. Total RNA was extracted from unfractionated whole blood that had been collected in Tempus Blood RNA tubes. Libraries came from RACE. Instrument used: NextSeq 500. During library preparation, unique molecular identifiers were attached to individual cDNA molecules so that TCRs could be counted in a quantitative, reproducible way. Each blood RNA sample was used to sequence both TCR alpha and TCR beta chains. Turning to the authors' computational methods: Samples had a median of about 90,000 TCRs, with a range from roughly 20,000 to 690,600. V, J and CDR3 annotation of the TCR reads was carried out using the Decombinator software suite. For the PS versus PT1 abundance plots, all samples were subsampled to the same number of TCRs (28,000). TCRs were defined as expanded if absent before sensitization and observed at least eight times at the 2-week time point. The public reads were reprocessed in TCRdb via fastp at Q25 and MiXCR, keeping in-frame beta chains. Merged by CDR3 protein, the rows form single entries marked with the most common genes and DNA. The V and J calls and clone size come from TCRdb's table, not from the authors' own analysis. In this sample the table shows about 180,000 distinct CDR3 sequences, almost 30% of which occur a single time. Roughly 3% of the sample is taken by the ten largest.

General conclusions and limits of the study: All patients had alopecia, a presumed autoimmune disease, so their immune response might differ from that of healthy individuals. Expanded TCRs formed significantly more large CDR3 similarity clusters than pre-sensitization or healthy control sets, consistent with antigen-driven responses. The number of TCRs above 1 in 1000 frequency did not change with DPC sensitization; there was no evidence of global repertoire structure alterations. The number of PT1 expanded TCRs positively correlated with patch test score, significant at thresholds 8, 16 and 32 but not 4. After repeated subsampling, the strength of the expansion versus patch-test correlation and the threshold at which it became significant changed.

The source of this sequence is a woman in her thirties with alopecia areata. Some clones in this sample may be carry-over from other donors' samples. The source was whole blood, collected in connection with sensitization to the hapten diphenylcyclopropenone (DPC). This receptor chain uses TRBV10-3 and TRBJ2-5; TRBD2 matches 7 bases in the middle. The sequenced DNA is TGTGCCATCAGTGAGTCCGGGGGGTACCAAGAGACCCAGTACTTC. The encoded protein is CAISESGGYQETQYF.